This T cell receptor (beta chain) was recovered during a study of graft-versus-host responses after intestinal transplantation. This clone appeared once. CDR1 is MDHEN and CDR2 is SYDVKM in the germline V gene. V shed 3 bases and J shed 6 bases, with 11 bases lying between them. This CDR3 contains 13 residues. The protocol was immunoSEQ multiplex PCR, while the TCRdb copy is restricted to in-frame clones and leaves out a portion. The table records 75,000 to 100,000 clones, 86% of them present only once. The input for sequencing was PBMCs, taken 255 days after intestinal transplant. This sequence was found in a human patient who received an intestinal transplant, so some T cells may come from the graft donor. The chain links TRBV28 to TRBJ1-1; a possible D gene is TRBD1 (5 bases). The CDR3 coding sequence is TGTGCCAGCAGTTTCCAGGGAATCCCTGAAGCTTTCTTT. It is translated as CASSFQGIPEAFF. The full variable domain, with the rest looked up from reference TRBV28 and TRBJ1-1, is DVKVTQSSRYLVKRTGEKVFLECVQDMDHENMFWYRQDPGLGLRLIYFSYDVKMKEKGDIPEGYSVSREKKERFSLILESASTNQTSMYLCASSFQGIPEAFFGQGTRLTVV.